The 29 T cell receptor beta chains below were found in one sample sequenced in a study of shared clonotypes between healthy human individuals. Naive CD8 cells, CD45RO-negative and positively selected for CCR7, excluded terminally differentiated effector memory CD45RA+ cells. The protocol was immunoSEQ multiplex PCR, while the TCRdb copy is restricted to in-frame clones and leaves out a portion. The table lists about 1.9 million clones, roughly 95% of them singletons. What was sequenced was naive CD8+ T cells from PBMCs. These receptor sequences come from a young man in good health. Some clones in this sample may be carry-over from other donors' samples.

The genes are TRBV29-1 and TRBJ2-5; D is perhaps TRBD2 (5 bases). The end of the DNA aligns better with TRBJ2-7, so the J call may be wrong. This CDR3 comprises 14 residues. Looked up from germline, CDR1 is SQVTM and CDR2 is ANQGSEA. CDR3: CSVEGEEGSYEQYF. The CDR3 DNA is TGCAGCGTTGAAGGGGAAGAGGGCAGCTACGAGCAGTACTTC.

The CDR3 bases are TGTGCCACCAGCAGAGACGGGGGGTTTCGAGAGACCCAGTACTTC. Its protein is CATSRDGGFRETQYF. This sequence joins TRBV15 and TRBJ2-5; 7 bases align to TRBD2. The CDR3 length is 15 residues. The trim removed 0 bases at V and 4 bases at J, leaving 5 bases unmatched. CDR1 is LNHNV, CDR2 YYDKDF, per germline (reference sequence).

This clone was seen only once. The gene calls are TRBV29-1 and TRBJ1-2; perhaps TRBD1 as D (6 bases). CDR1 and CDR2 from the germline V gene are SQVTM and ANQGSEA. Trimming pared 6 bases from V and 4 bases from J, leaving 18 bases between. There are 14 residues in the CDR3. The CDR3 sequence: CSVVLGETGYGYTF. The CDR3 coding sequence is TGCAGCGTGGTTCTGGGGGAGACAGGCTATGGCTACACCTTC.

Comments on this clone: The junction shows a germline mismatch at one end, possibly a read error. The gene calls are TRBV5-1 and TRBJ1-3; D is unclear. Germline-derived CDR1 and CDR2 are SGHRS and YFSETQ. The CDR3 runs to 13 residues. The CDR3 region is CASSLFVLNTIYF. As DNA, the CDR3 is TGTGCCAGCAGCTTGTTTGTGTTGAACACCATATATTTT.

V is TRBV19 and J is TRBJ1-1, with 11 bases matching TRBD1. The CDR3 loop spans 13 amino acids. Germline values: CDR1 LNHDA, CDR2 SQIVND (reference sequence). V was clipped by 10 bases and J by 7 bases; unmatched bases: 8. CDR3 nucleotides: TGTGCCACCTCGGACAGGGGGCTTGATGAAGCTTTCTTT. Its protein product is CATSDRGLDEAFF.

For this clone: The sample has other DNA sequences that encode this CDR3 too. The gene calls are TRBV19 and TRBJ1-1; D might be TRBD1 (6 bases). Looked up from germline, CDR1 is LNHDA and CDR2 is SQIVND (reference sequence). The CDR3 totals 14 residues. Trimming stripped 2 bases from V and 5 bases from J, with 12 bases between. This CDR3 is CASSITGRGTEAFF. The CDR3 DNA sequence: TGTGCCAGTAGTATAACAGGGAGGGGGACTGAAGCTTTCTTT.

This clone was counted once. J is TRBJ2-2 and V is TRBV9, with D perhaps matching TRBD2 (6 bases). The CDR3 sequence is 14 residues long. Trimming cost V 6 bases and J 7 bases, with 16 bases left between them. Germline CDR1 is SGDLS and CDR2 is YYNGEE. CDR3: CASNQDSAGGELFF. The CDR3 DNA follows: TGTGCCAGCAACCAGGACTCAGCGGGCGGGGAGCTGTTTTTT.

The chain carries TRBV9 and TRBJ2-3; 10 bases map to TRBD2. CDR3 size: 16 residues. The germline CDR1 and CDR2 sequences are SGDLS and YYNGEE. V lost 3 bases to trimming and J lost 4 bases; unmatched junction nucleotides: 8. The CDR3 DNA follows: TGTGCCAGCAGCGAGACTAGCGGGTATGGAGCAGATACGCAGTATTTT. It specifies CASSETSGYGADTQYF.

Here the CDR3 reads CASSLETSGRRDTQYF. The CDR3 nucleotides are TGTGCCAGCAGCCTAGAGACTAGCGGGAGGAGGGATACGCAGTATTTT. The V gene is TRBV7-9, the J gene TRBJ2-3, with 13 bases matching TRBD2. V was clipped by 5 bases and J by 6 bases; unmatched bases: 8. This CDR3 comprises 16 residues. Germline V gene data show CDR1 as SEHNR and CDR2 as FQNEAQ (reference sequence).

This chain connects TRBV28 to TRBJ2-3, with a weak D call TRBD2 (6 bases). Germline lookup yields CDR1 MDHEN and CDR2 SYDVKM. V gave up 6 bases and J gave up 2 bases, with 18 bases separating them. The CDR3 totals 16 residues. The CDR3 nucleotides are TGTGCCAGCAGCCTCGGGAGCAGGTTGGTCACAGATACGCAGTATTTT. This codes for CASSLGSRLVTDTQYF.

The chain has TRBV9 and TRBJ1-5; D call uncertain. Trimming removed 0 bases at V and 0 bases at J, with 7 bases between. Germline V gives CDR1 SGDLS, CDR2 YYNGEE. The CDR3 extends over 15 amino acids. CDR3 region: CASSVVQYSNQPQHF. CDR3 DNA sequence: TGTGCCAGCAGCGTAGTCCAGTATAGCAATCAGCCCCAGCATTTT. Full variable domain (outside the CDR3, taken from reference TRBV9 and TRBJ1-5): DSGVTQTPKHLITATGQRVTLRCSPRSGDLSVYWYQQSLDQGLQFLIQYYNGEERAKGNILERFSAQQFPDLHSELNLSSLELGDSALYFCASSVVQYSNQPQHFGDGTRLSIL.

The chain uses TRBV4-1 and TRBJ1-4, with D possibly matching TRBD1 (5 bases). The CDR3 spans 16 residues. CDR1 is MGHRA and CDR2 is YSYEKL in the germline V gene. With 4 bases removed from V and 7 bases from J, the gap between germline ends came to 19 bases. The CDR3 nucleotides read TGCGCCAGCAGCCCTCCGAGGGGCAGGGACGGTGAAAAACTGTTTTTT. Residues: CASSPPRGRDGEKLFF.

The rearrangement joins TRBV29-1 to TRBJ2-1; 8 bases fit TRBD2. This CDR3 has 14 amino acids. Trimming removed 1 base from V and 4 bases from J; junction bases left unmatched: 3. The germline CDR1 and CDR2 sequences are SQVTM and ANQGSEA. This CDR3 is CSVEGAGAYNEQFF. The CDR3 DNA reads TGCAGCGTTGAAGGAGCGGGAGCATACAATGAGCAGTTCTTC.

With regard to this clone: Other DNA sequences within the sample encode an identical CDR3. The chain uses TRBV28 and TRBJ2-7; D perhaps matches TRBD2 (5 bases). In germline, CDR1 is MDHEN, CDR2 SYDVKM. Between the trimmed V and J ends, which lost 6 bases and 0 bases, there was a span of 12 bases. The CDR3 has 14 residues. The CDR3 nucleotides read TGTGCCAGCAGCCTCGTAGGGAGCTCCTACGAGCAGTACTTC. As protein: CASSLVGSSYEQYF.

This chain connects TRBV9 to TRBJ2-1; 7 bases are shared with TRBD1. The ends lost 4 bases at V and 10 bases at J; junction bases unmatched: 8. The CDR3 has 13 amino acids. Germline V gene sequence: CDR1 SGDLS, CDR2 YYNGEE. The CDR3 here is CASSTPQGNEQFF. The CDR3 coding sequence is TGTGCCAGCAGCACACCACAGGGGAACGAGCAGTTCTTC.

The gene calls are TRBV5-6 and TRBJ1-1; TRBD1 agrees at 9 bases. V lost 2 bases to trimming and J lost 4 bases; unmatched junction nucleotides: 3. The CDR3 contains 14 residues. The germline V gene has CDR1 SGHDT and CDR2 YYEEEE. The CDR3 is CASSLTGGVTEAFF. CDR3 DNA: TGTGCCAGCAGCTTAACAGGGGGCGTCACTGAAGCTTTCTTT.

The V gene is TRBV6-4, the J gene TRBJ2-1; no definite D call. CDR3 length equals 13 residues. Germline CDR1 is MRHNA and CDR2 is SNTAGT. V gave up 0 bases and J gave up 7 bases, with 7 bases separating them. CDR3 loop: CASSDSGINEQFF. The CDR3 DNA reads TGTGCCAGCAGTGACTCGGGGATAAATGAGCAGTTCTTC.

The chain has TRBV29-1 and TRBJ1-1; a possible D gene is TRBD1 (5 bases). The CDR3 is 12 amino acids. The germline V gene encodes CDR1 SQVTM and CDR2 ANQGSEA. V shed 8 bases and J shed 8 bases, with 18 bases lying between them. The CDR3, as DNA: TGCAGCATCATTCCGGGGGGACTAGAAGCTTTCTTT. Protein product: CSIIPGGLEAFF. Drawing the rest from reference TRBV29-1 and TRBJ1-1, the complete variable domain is SAVISQKPSRDICQRGTSLTIQCQVDSQVTMMFWYRQQPGQSLTLIATANQGSEATYESGFVIDKFPISRPNLTFSTLTVSNMSPEDSSIYLCSIIPGGLEAFFGQGTRLTVV.

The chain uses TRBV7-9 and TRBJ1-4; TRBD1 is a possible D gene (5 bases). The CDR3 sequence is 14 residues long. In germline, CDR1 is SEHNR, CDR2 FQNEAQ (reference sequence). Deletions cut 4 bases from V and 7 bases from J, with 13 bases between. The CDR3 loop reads CASSSDLRGEKLFF. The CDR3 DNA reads TGTGCCAGCAGCTCGGACCTTAGGGGTGAAAAACTGTTTTTT.

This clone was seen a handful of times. The CDR3 DNA is TGTGCCAGCAGGGGGGACAGGGAGACCTTC. Protein sequence: CASRGDRETF. The chain uses TRBV11-3 and TRBJ1-2; TRBD1 matches at 9 bases. Germline V lookup: CDR1 SGHNT, CDR2 YENEEA. The CDR3 contains 10 residues. J gave up 14 bases and V 6 bases, and 4 bases lay outside the gene matches.

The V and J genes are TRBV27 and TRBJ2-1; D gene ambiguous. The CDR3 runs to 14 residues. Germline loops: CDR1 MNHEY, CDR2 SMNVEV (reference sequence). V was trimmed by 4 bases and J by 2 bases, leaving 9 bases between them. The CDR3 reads CASSSKLTYNEQFF. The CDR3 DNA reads TGTGCCAGCAGTTCCAAACTTACCTACAATGAGCAGTTCTTC.

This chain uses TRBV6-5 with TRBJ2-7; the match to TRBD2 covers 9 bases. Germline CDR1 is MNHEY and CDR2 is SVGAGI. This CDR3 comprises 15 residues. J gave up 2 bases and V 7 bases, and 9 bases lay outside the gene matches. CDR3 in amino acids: CASTPRAGGPYEQYF. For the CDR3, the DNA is TGTGCCAGCACCCCCCGGGCGGGAGGGCCCTACGAGCAGTACTTC.

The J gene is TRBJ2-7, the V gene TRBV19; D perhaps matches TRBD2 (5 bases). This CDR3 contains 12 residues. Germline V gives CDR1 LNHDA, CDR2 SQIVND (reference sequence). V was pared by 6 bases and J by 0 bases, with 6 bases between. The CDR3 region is CASSGGSYEQYF. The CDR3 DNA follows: TGTGCCAGTAGCGGAGGCTCCTACGAGCAGTACTTC.

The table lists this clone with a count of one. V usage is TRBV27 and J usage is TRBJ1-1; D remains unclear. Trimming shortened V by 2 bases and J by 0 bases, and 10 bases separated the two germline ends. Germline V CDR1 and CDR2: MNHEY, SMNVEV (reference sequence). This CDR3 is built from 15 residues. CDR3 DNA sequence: TGTGCCAGCAGTTTACGCGCGATCATGAACACTGAAGCTTTCTTT. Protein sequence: CASSLRAIMNTEAFF.

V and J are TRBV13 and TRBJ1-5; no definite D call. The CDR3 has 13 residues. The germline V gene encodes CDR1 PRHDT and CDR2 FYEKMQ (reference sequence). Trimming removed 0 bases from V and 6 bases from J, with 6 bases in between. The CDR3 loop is CASSLGAGQPQHF. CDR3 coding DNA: TGTGCCAGCAGCTTAGGCGCAGGTCAGCCCCAGCATTTT.

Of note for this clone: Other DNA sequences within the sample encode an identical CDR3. The CDR3 loop reads CASSVTAGGRYEQYF. The CDR3 bases are TGTGCCAGCAGCGTAACAGCGGGAGGACGGTACGAGCAGTACTTC. The chain links TRBV9 to TRBJ2-7; 9 bases are a match to TRBD2. V was pared by 1 base and J by 4 bases, with 6 bases of the junction left unmatched. The CDR3 totals 15 residues. Germline V gene sequence: CDR1 SGDLS, CDR2 YYNGEE.

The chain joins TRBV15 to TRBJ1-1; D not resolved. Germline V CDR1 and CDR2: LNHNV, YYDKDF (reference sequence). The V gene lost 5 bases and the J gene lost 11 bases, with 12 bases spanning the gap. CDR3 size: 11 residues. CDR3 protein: CATSPVLYAFF. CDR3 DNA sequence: TGTGCCACCAGCCCCGTTCTGTATGCTTTCTTT.

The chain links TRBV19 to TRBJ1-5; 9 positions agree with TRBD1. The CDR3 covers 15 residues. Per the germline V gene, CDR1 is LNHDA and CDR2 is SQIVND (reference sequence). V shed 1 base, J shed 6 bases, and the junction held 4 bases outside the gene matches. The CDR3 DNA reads TGTGCCAGTAGTATAGGACAGGGGGGAGTTCAGCCCCAGCATTTT. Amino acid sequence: CASSIGQGGVQPQHF.

CDR3 bases: TGTGCCAGCAGCTGGCGGACAGGAAGCTATGGCTACACCTTC. Translated: CASSWRTGSYGYTF. The chain employs TRBV5-6 and TRBJ1-2; TRBD1 matches 7 bases. The germline CDR1 and CDR2 sequences are SGHDT and YYEEEE. V lost 3 bases and J lost 4; bases outside the gene matches: 6. The CDR3 contains 14 residues.